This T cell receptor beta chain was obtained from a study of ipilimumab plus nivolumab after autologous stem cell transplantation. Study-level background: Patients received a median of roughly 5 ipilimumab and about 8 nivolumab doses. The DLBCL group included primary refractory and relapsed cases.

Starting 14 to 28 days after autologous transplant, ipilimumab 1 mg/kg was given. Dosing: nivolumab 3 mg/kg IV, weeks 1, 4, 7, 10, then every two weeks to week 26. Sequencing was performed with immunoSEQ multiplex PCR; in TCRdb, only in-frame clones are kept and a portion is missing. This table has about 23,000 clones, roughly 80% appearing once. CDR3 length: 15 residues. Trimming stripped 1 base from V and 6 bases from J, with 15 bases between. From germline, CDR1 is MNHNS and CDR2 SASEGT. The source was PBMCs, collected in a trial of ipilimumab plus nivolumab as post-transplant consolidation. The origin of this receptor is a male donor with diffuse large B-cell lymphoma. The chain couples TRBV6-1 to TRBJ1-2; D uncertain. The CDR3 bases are TGTGCCAGCAGTGAAGTTGGCAACCCGGTTCATGGCTACACCTTC. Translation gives CASSEVGNPVHGYTF.